These 16 T cell receptor beta chains were sequenced from one sample in a study of cytomegalovirus exposure and HLA in healthy donors. PCR was performed using 60 Vbeta and 13 Jbeta primers. Measured with immunoSEQ multiplex PCR; TCRdb has only the in-frame clones, and not every one. Among hundreds of thousands of clones listed, 85% were seen once. Sequenced input: PBMCs. Receptors were obtained from a girl aged 2-10 years in good health and CMV-seronegative.

The CDR3 reads CASSLGSDEGRGSNQPQHF. Written as DNA, the CDR3 is TGTGCCAGCAGCTTAGGCTCCGACGAGGGGAGGGGTAGCAATCAGCCCCAGCATTTT. The chain has TRBV11-2 and TRBJ1-5; TRBD1 is a possible D gene (5 bases). This CDR3 is 19 amino acids long. CDR1 is SGHAT, CDR2 FQNNGV, per germline. Trimming cost V 1 base and J 0 bases, with 19 bases left between them. Filled out from reference TRBV11-2 and TRBJ1-5, the complete variable domain reads EAGVAQSPRYKIIEKRQSVAFWCNPISGHATLYWYQQILGQGPKLLIQFQNNGVVDDSQLPKDRFSAERLKGVDSTLKIQPAKLEDSAVYLCASSLGSDEGRGSNQPQHFGDGTRLSIL.

The V and J genes are TRBV4-1 and TRBJ2-5; 12 bases agree with TRBD2. The CDR3 length is 16 residues. The germline V gene has CDR1 MGHRA and CDR2 YSYEKL. J gave up 3 bases and V 3 bases, and 5 bases lay outside the gene matches. The CDR3 DNA reads TGCGCCAGCAGCCAGGGGAGGACTAGCGGGAAAGAGACCCAGTACTTC. The encoded protein is CASSQGRTSGKETQYF.

This clone was recorded a few times. The CDR3 spells CASRTMADTQYF. DNA of the CDR3: TGTGCCAGCAGGACTATGGCAGATACGCAGTATTTT. This chain uses TRBV21-1 with TRBJ2-3; no DNA check was done on the table's D call, TRBD2. TRBV21-1 is a listed pseudogene. The CDR3 sequence is 12 residues long.

The rearrangement uses TRBV10-3 and TRBJ1-2; 7 nucleotides match TRBD1. The CDR3 loop spans 15 amino acids. J lost 6 bases, V lost 0 bases, and 7 bases had no gene match. Germline V gene data show CDR1 as ENHRY and CDR2 as SYGVKD. The CDR3 DNA follows: TGTGCCATCAGTGAGTCACCAGGGGGATGGGATGGCTACACCTTC. This translates into CAISESPGGWDGYTF.

The rearrangement uses TRBV6-5 and TRBJ2-3; D possibly corresponds to TRBD2 (5 bases). Germline CDR1 is MNHEY and CDR2 is SVGAGI. This CDR3 is 14 amino acids long. V was clipped by 0 bases and J by 1 base, with 5 bases between them. The CDR3 loop reads CASSYSRGTDTQYF. The CDR3 DNA reads TGTGCCAGCAGTTACTCGAGGGGCACAGATACGCAGTATTTT.

The V gene is TRBV4-1, the J gene TRBJ1-2, with TRBD1 matching over 8 bases. The germline V gene has CDR1 MGHRA and CDR2 YSYEKL. The CDR3 has 15 amino acids. V lost 10 bases and J lost 3; bases outside the gene matches: 13. The CDR3, as DNA: TGCGCCACCTACGGCCAGGGGACAGGCGACTATGGCTACACCTTC. It specifies CATYGQGTGDYGYTF.

CDR3 residues: CASSLADPGQVHQPQHF. For the CDR3, the DNA is TGTGCCAGCAGCTTAGCGGACCCGGGACAGGTCCATCAGCCCCAGCATTTT. This rearrangement joins TRBV7-2 to TRBJ1-5, with TRBD1 identical over 8 bases. V gave up 0 bases and J gave up 5 bases; unmatched junction bases: 9. The CDR3 has 17 residues. Germline-derived CDR1 and CDR2 are SGHTA and FQGNSA.

The chain has TRBV18 and TRBJ1-4; no definite D call. V was clipped by 3 bases and J by 0 bases, with 5 bases between them. The V gene's germline CDR1 is KGHSH and CDR2 LQKENI. The CDR3 loop spans 14 amino acids. This chain's CDR3 is CASSPTTTNEKLFF. The CDR3 region has the DNA TGTGCCAGCTCACCGACAACAACTAATGAAAAACTGTTTTTT. Filled out from reference TRBV18 and TRBJ1-4, the complete variable domain reads NAGVMQNPRHLVRRRGQEARLRCSPMKGHSHVYWYRQLPEEGLKFMVYLQKENIIDESGMPKERFSAEFPKEGPSILRIQQVVRGDSAAYFCASSPTTTNEKLFFGSGTQLSVL.

The chain is built from TRBV27 and TRBJ1-1, with D unresolved. Trimming left V 6 bases short and J 7 bases short, with 15 bases between. Germline V gene lookup returns CDR1 MNHEY and CDR2 SMNVEV (reference sequence). CDR3 size: 13 residues. CDR3 in amino acids: CASSSGSWNEAFF. CDR3 nucleotide sequence: TGTGCCAGCAGCTCAGGAAGCTGGAATGAAGCTTTCTTT.

The chain carries TRBV5-4 and TRBJ1-1; 10 nucleotides line up with TRBD1. V shed 4 bases, J shed 1 base, and the junction held 4 bases outside the gene matches. Germline V lookup: CDR1 SGHNT, CDR2 YYREEE (reference sequence). The CDR3 loop spans 15 amino acids. The CDR3 reads CASSNGQGGNTEAFF. The CDR3 bases are TGTGCCAGCAGCAACGGACAGGGGGGGAACACTGAAGCTTTCTTT.

The chain carries TRBV6-1 and TRBJ1-1; 8 positions agree with TRBD1. Trimming at V came to 4 bases and at J to 4 bases, leaving 8 bases not matched to a gene. The germline V gene encodes CDR1 MNHNS and CDR2 SASEGT. The CDR3 runs to 15 residues. CDR3 sequence: CASSVSGGPGTEAFF. The CDR3 DNA reads as TGTGCCAGCAGTGTCTCAGGGGGCCCAGGCACTGAAGCTTTCTTT.

The chain links TRBV27 to TRBJ2-7; D might be TRBD2 (6 bases). The CDR3 is 16 amino acids. Trimming cost V 5 bases and J 0 bases, with 17 bases left between them. Germline CDR1 reads MNHEY; CDR2 reads SMNVEV (reference sequence). CDR3 sequence: CASSPTGTESSYEQYF. CDR3 nucleotides: TGTGCCAGCAGTCCGACCGGGACTGAAAGCTCCTACGAGCAGTACTTC.

The V and J genes are TRBV6-5 and TRBJ2-3; 13 bases fit TRBD2. CDR3 size: 14 residues. Germline CDR1 MNHEY, CDR2 SVGAGI. V gave up 6 bases and J gave up 7 bases; unmatched junction bases: 4. Here the CDR3 reads CASRTSGGTYTQYF. In DNA, the CDR3 is TGTGCCAGCAGGACTAGCGGGGGGACTTATACGCAGTATTTT.

This chain connects TRBV5-1 to TRBJ1-5; D gene unclear. V lost 0 bases to trimming and J lost 4 bases, with 8 bases between them. This CDR3 is 14 amino acids long. Germline CDR1 reads SGHRS; CDR2 reads YFSETQ. The CDR3 spells CASSLDGANQPQHF. CDR3 nucleotides: TGCGCCAGCAGCTTGGATGGAGCGAATCAGCCCCAGCATTTT.

The chain is built from TRBV5-6 and TRBJ2-7; TRBD1 matches 10 bases. With V trimmed by 6 bases and J by 5 bases, 8 bases remained unmatched. Germline V gene sequence: CDR1 SGHDT, CDR2 YYEEEE. This CDR3 is built from 14 residues. The chain's CDR3 is CASKSGTGAHEQYF. As DNA, the CDR3 is TGTGCCAGCAAATCCGGGACAGGGGCTCACGAGCAGTACTTC.

The J gene is TRBJ2-2, the V gene TRBV6-5; D uncertain. The germline V gene has CDR1 MNHEY and CDR2 SVGAGI. This CDR3 contains 16 residues. V lost 0 bases, J lost 5 bases, and 13 bases lay in between. This CDR3 reads CASSYSGSSFTGELFF. CDR3 coding DNA: TGTGCCAGCAGTTACTCGGGCAGCTCCTTTACCGGGGAGCTGTTTTTT.